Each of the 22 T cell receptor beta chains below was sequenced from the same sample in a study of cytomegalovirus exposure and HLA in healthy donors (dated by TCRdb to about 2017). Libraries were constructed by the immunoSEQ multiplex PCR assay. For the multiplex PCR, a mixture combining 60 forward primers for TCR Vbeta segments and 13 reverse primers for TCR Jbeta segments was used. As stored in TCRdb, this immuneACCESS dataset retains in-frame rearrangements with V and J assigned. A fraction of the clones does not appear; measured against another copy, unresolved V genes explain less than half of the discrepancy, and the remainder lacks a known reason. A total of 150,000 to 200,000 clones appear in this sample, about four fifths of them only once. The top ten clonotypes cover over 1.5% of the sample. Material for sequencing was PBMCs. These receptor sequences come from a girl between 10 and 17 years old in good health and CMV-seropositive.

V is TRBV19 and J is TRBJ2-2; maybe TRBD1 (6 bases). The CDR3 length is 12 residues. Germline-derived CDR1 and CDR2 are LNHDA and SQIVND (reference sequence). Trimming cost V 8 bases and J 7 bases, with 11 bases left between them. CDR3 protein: CASLIGGGELFF. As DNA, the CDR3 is TGTGCCAGTCTGATAGGGGGCGGGGAGCTGTTTTTT.

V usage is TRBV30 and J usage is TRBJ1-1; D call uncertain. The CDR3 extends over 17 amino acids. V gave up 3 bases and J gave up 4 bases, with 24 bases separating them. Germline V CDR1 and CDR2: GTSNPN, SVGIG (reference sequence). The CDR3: CAWRNKAGLEGGTEAFF. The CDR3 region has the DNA TGTGCCTGGAGAAATAAAGCCGGGCTGGAGGGCGGCACTGAAGCTTTCTTT.

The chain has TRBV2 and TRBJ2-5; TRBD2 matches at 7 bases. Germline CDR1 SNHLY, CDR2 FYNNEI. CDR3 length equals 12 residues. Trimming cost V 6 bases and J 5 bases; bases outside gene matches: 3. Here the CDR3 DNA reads TGTGCCAGCAGGGGGGAGGGGGAGACCCAGTACTTC. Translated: CASRGEGETQYF.

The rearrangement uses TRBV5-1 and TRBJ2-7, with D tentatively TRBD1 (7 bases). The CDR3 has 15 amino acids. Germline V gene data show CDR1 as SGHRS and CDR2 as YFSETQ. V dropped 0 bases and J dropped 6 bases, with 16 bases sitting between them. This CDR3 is CASSLEGGTVVEQYF. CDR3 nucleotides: TGCGCCAGCAGCTTGGAAGGGGGGACAGTCGTCGAGCAGTACTTC.

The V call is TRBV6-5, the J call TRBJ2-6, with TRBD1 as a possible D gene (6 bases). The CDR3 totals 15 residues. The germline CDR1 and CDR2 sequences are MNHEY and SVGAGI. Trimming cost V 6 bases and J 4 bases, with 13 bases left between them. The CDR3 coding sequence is TGTGCCAGCAGCCCAAGGGGGTTAGGGGCCAACGTCCTGACTTTC. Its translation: CASSPRGLGANVLTF.

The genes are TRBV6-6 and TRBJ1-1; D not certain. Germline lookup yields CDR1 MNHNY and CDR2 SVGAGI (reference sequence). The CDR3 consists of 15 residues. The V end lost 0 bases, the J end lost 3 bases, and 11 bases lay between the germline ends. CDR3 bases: TGTGCCAGCAGTTACTCTTCGGGTAGGCACACTGAAGCTTTCTTT. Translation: CASSYSSGRHTEAFF.

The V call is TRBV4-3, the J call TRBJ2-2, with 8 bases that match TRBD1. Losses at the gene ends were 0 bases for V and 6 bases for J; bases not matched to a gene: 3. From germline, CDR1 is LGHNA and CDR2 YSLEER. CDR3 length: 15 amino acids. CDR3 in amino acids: CASSQEGQGPGELFF. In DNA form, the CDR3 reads TGCGCCAGCAGCCAAGAAGGACAGGGACCCGGGGAGCTGTTTTTT.

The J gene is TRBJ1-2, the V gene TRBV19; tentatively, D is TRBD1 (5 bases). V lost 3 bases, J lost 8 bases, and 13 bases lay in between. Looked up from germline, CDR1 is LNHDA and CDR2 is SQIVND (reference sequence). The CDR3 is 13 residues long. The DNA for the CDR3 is TGTGCCAGTAGTATTACCCAGGGTACGGGCTACACCTTC. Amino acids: CASSITQGTGYTF.

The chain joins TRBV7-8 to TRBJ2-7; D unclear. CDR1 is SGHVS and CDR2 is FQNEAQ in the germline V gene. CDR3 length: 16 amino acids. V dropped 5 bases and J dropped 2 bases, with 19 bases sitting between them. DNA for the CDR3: TGTGCCAGCAGCCCCCTGGGCACCACGGCCACCTACGAGCAGTACTTC. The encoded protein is CASSPLGTTATYEQYF. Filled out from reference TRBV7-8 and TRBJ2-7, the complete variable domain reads GAGVSQSPRYKVAKRGQDVALRCDPISGHVSLFWYQQALGQGPEFLTYFQNEAQLDKSGLPSDRFFAERPEGSVSTLKIQRTQQEDSAVYLCASSPLGTTATYEQYFGPGTRLTVT.

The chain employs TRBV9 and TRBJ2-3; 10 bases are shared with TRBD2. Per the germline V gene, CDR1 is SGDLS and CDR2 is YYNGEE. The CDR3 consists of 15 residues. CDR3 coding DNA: TGTGCTTCGGCGGCTAGCGGGGGAAAGGTGGATACGCAGTATTTT. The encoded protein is CASAASGGKVDTQYF.

The CDR3 protein is CASSRGTSNTGELFF. CDR3 nucleotide sequence: TGTGCCAGCAGCCGCGGGACGTCCAACACCGGGGAGCTGTTTTTT. The V call is TRBV11-2, the J call TRBJ2-2, with a weak D call TRBD2 (6 bases). The CDR3 extends over 15 amino acids. Germline CDR1 SGHAT, CDR2 FQNNGV. V was trimmed by 5 bases and J by 2 bases, leaving 12 bases between them.

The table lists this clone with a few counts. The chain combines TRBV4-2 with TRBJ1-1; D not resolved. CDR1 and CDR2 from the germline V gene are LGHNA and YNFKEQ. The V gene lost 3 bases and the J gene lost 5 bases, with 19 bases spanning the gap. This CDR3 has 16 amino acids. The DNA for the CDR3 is TGTGCCAGCAGCCAGGCAGAGGGCACCCCGGAGACTGAAGCTTTCTTT. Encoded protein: CASSQAEGTPETEAFF.

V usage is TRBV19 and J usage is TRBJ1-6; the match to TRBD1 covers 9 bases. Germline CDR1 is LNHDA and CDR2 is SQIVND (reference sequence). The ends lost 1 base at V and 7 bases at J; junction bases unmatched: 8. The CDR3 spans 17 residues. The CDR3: CASSIVTGGIGNSPLHF. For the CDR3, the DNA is TGTGCCAGTAGTATAGTGACAGGGGGGATCGGCAATTCACCCCTCCACTTT.

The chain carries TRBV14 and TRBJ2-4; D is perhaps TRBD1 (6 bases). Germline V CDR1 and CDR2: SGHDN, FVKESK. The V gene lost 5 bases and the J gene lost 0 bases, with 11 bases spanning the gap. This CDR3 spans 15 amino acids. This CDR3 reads CASSSGETAKNIQYF. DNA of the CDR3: TGTGCCAGCAGCTCAGGGGAGACAGCCAAAAACATTCAGTACTTC.

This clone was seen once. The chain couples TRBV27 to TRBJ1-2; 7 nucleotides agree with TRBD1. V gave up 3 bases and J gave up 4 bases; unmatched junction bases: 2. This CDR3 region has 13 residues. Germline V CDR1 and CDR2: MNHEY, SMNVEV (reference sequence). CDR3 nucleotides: TGTGCCAGCAGTTTTGGGACAGCCTATGGCTACACCTTC. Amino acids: CASSFGTAYGYTF.

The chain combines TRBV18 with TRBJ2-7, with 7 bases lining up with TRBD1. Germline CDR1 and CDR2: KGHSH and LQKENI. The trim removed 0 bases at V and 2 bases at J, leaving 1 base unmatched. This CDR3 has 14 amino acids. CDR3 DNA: TGTGCCAGCTCACCACCGGGGACAGCCTACGAGCAGTACTTC. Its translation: CASSPPGTAYEQYF.

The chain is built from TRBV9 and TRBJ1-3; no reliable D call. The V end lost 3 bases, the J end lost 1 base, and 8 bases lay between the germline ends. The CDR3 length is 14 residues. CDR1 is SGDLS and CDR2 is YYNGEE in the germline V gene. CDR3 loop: CASSGAGSGNTIYF. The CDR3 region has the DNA TGTGCCAGCAGCGGGGCGGGATCTGGAAACACCATATATTTT.

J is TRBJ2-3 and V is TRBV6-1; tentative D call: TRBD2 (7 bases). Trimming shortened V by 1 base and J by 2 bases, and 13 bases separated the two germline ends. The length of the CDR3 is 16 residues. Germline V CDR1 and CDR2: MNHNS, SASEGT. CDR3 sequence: CASSEGGRGNTDTQYF. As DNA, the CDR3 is TGTGCCAGCAGTGAAGGGGGGCGGGGGAACACAGATACGCAGTATTTT.

The CDR3 nucleotides are TGTGCCACCCTAACCGGACAGGAAAACATTCAGTACTTC. This codes for CATLTGQENIQYF. This chain links TRBV21-1 with TRBJ2-4; TRBD1, the D gene given by the table, was not confirmed from the DNA. TRBV21-1 is flagged as a pseudogene. The CDR3 consists of 13 residues.

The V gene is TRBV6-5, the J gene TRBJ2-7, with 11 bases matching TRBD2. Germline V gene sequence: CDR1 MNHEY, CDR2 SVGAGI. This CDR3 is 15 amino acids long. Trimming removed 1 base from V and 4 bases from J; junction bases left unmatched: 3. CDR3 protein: CASSYLAGGKYEQYF. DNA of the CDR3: TGTGCCAGCAGTTACTTAGCGGGGGGGAAGTACGAGCAGTACTTC.

The CDR3 DNA sequence: TGCGCCAGCAGCTTTAGCGGGGGAAGCACAGATACGCAGTATTTT. Translated, it gives CASSFSGGSTDTQYF. The chain carries TRBV5-1 and TRBJ2-3, with 9 bases that match TRBD2. After removal of 2 bases from V and 0 bases from J, the junction contained 1 base not matched to a gene. The CDR3 covers 15 residues. The germline CDR1 and CDR2 sequences are SGHRS and YFSETQ.

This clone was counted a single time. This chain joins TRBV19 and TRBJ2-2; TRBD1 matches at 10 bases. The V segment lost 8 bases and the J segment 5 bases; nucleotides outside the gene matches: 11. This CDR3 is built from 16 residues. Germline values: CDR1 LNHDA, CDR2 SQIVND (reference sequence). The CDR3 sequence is CASEPGQGSRTGELFF. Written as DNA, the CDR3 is TGTGCCAGTGAACCGGGACAGGGGTCTCGTACCGGGGAGCTGTTTTTT.